The 23 T cell receptor beta chains reported below all come from one sample, sequenced in a study of CD8 T cells in ankylosing spondylitis. Study-level results: Ankylosing spondylitis blood appeared to be characterized by a TCR beta motif of about 8 highly homologous variants.

TCRdb redid the calling of the 5' RACE reads with MiXCR, one entry per CDR3 protein. Here the sample spans around 480,000 distinct CDR3 sequences, 17% being singletons. These TCRs' antigens remain unknown. Sequencing used blood, either unsorted or a sorted T cell fraction (not recorded which). Receptors originate from a male donor with ankylosing spondylitis.

The V and J genes are TRBV12-3 or TRBV12-4 and TRBJ2-5; the D gene could be TRBD1 or TRBD2 (5 bases each). The CDR3 consists of 13 residues. V shed 1 base and J shed 4 bases, with 7 bases lying between them. The CDR3: CASSLERGETQYF. CDR3 nucleotides: TGTGCCAGCAGTTTAGAGAGGGGAGAGACCCAGTACTTC.

V usage is TRBV20-1 and J usage is TRBJ1-6; D unclear. The CDR3 is 14 amino acids. The germline V gene has CDR1 DFQATT and CDR2 SNEGSKA (reference sequence). The CDR3 is CRIRIYVPNSPLHF. The CDR3 bases are TGCAGGATCAGGATATATGTTCCGAATTCACCCCTCCACTTT.

The chain recombines TRBV6-1 with TRBJ2-5, with D possibly TRBD2 on 6 matching bases. Trimming took 6 bases from V and 2 from J, leaving 19 bases between them. This CDR3 is built from 16 residues. Germline CDR1 is MNHNS and CDR2 is SASEGT. The CDR3 spells CASSPVVGSGQETQYF. In DNA, the CDR3 is TGTGCCAGCAGCCCGGTCGTCGGGAGTGGGCAAGAGACCCAGTACTTC.

Of note for this clonotype: One end of the junction fails to match germline, which may point to a read error. V is TRBV5-6 and J is TRBJ2-7, with D possibly matching TRBD1 (5 bases). In germline, CDR1 is SGHDT, CDR2 YYEEEE. This CDR3 has 14 residues. CDR3 sequence reads: CASSLPPGHHERYF. CDR3 DNA: TGTGCCAGCAGCTTGCCCCCAGGGCACCACGAGCGGTACTTC.

This clonotype appeared a few times. The chain employs TRBV5-1 and TRBJ2-1; 11 nucleotides align to TRBD1. This CDR3 comprises 15 residues. V was pared by 4 bases and J by 4 bases, with 4 bases of the junction left unmatched. The germline CDR1 and CDR2 sequences are SGHRS and YFSETQ. The CDR3 loop is CASSGGTGGYNEQFF. DNA of the CDR3: TGCGCCAGCAGCGGCGGGACAGGGGGTTACAATGAGCAGTTCTTC.

This clonotype was seen a few times. The J gene is TRBJ2-7, the V gene TRBV12-3 or TRBV12-4, with TRBD1 matching 7 bases. J was trimmed by 5 bases and V by 7 bases; bases with no gene match: 14. The CDR3 length is 15 residues. The CDR3 bases are TGTGCCAGCAATTTCCGAGGGGGCCTTACGGACGAGCAGTACTTC. Translation gives CASNFRGGLTDEQYF.

This clonotype was seen only a few times. This chain uses TRBV7-2 with TRBJ2-1; 14 bases map to TRBD2. The germline CDR1 and CDR2 sequences are SGHTA and FQGNSA. The CDR3 is 16 amino acids. V lost 2 bases to trimming and J lost 10 bases; unmatched junction nucleotides: 7. CDR3 region: CASSLPGTSGRREQFF. The CDR3 DNA reads as TGTGCCAGCAGCTTACCCGGGACTAGCGGGAGACGAGAGCAGTTCTTC.

This clonotype was found a few times. This sequence joins TRBV7-9 and TRBJ1-4, with 7 nucleotides matching TRBD1. The germline V gene has CDR1 SEHNR and CDR2 FQNEAQ (reference sequence). This CDR3 has 14 amino acids. After removal of 7 bases from V and 5 bases from J, the junction contained 7 bases not matched to a gene. The DNA for the CDR3 is TGTGCCAGCACCCAGTCGGGACAGAATGAAAAACTGTTTTTT. This codes for CASTQSGQNEKLFF.

This clonotype showed up just a few times. The rearrangement links TRBV19 to TRBJ2-6; a possible D gene is TRBD1 (6 bases). The CDR3 consists of 18 residues. Germline-derived CDR1 and CDR2 are LNHDA and SQIVND (reference sequence). Trimming removed 3 bases at V and 0 bases at J, with 15 bases between. The CDR3 DNA reads as TGTGCCAGTAGTATGCAGCAGGGGCAGAGCTCTGGGGCCAACGTCCTGACTTTC. Protein product: CASSMQQGQSSGANVLTF. The full variable domain, its missing parts supplied by reference TRBV19 and TRBJ2-6, is DGGITQSPKYLFRKEGQNVTLSCEQNLNHDAMYWYRQDPGQGLRLIYYSQIVNDFQKGDIAEGYSVSREKKESFPLTVTSAQKNPTAFYLCASSMQQGQSSGANVLTFGAGSRLTVL.

This clonotype appeared many times. The chain links TRBV7-2 to TRBJ1-6, with D perhaps matching TRBD1 (6 bases). This CDR3 is built from 15 residues. V was clipped by 5 bases and J by 7 bases, with 15 bases between them. Germline CDR1 reads SGHTA; CDR2 reads FQGNSA. CDR3 region: CASSILGALNSPLHF. CDR3 nucleotides: TGTGCCAGCAGCATCCTGGGGGCCCTCAATTCACCCCTCCACTTT. The full variable domain, with the rest looked up from reference TRBV7-2 and TRBJ1-6, is GAGVSQSPSNKVTEKGKDVELRCDPISGHTALYWYRQSLGQGLEFLIYFQGNSAPDKSGLPSDRFSAERTGGSVSTLTIQRTQQEDSAVYLCASSILGALNSPLHFGNGTRLTVT.

With respect to this clonotype: Here the CDR3 omits its conserved ending phenylalanine or tryptophan, so a read error is the likely source. It is unclear where the CDR3 begins or ends on the DNA, so no DNA is shown, and the CDR3 is as TCRdb lists it. The chain links TRBV6-4 to TRBJ1-5. The CDR3 region is 14 residues in length, termini included. In germline, CDR1 is MRHNA, CDR2 SNTAGT. The CDR3 protein is CASSDSAIAISPSI.

The V and J genes are TRBV20-1 and TRBJ2-7, with TRBD2 matching over 9 bases. Germline values: CDR1 DFQATT, CDR2 SNEGSKA (reference sequence). The CDR3 has 14 residues. V shed 3 bases and J 9 bases; nucleotides not matched to a gene: 12. CDR3 region: CSARVTSGPNGQYF. In nucleotides, the CDR3 is TGCAGTGCTAGGGTGACTAGCGGCCCAAACGGGCAGTACTTC.

This clonotype occurred many times. The V call is TRBV5-6, the J call TRBJ2-2; tentative D call: TRBD1 (6 bases). This CDR3 has 16 amino acids. The ends were cut back, 4 bases at V and 5 bases at J, with 18 bases in the middle. The V gene's germline CDR1 is SGHDT and CDR2 YYEEEE. The CDR3 region is CASSGTYREKTGELFF. In nucleotides, the CDR3 is TGTGCCAGCAGCGGAACCTACAGGGAGAAGACCGGGGAGCTGTTTTTT.

There are a few counts of this clonotype. The rearrangement uses TRBV6-1 and TRBJ1-6; 7 bases are a match to TRBD1. The CDR3 loop spans 17 amino acids. The germline V gene encodes CDR1 MNHNS and CDR2 SASEGT. The V and J ends lost 7 bases and 4 bases, in that order; junction bases with no gene match: 13. Written as DNA, the CDR3 is TGTGCCAGCATCCCGGGTTGGGGGACAGAATATAATTCACCCCTCCACTTT. As protein: CASIPGWGTEYNSPLHF.

This clonotype was observed a handful of times. The chain links TRBV4-1 to TRBJ2-1, with D perhaps matching TRBD2 (5 bases). V lost 3 bases to trimming and J lost 8 bases, with 11 bases between them. The length of the CDR3 is 13 residues. The germline V gene encodes CDR1 MGHRA and CDR2 YSYEKL. CDR3 residues: CASSQHGLDEQFF. The CDR3 DNA sequence: TGCGCCAGCAGCCAGCATGGACTCGATGAGCAGTTCTTC.

The chain joins TRBV5-1 to TRBJ1-6; weak D call: TRBD1 (5 bases). The V and J ends lost 3 bases and 8 bases respectively, with 6 bases between them. The CDR3 has 12 residues. Germline loops: CDR1 SGHRS, CDR2 YFSETQ. CDR3 region: CASSSGDSPLHF. CDR3 bases: TGCGCCAGCAGCTCGGGGGATTCACCCCTCCACTTT.

A few counts support this clonotype. The chain recombines TRBV5-1 with TRBJ1-1; no clear D gene. Germline loops: CDR1 SGHRS, CDR2 YFSETQ. The CDR3 covers 16 residues. The ends were cut back, 1 base at V and 3 bases at J, with 16 bases in the middle. CDR3 nucleotides: TGCGCCAGCAGCTTGTATGGCAGTCCTTCTGACACTGAAGCTTTCTTT. This gives the protein CASSLYGSPSDTEAFF.

A few counts support this clonotype. The chain recombines TRBV20-1 with TRBJ1-2; 7 bases are a match to TRBD1. V gave up 2 bases and J gave up 1 base; unmatched junction bases: 1. Germline CDR1 DFQATT, CDR2 SNEGSKA (reference sequence). The CDR3 sequence is 13 residues long. Written as DNA, the CDR3 is TGCAGTGCTAGAAGGGGGCTTAACTATGGCTACACCTTC. Translated, it gives CSARRGLNYGYTF.

This clonotype was seen more than once but under ten times. The chain links TRBV5-1 to TRBJ2-1, with TRBD2 matching 13 bases. The CDR3 spans 16 residues. The V gene's germline CDR1 is SGHRS and CDR2 YFSETQ. V gave up 3 bases and J gave up 10 bases; unmatched junction bases: 10. DNA of the CDR3: TGCGCCAGCAGCTCCCCCCTCGGGACTAGCGGGGAAGAGCAGTTCTTC. It specifies CASSSPLGTSGEEQFF.

The chain is built from TRBV7-2 and TRBJ2-7, with unresolved D. Germline V lookup: CDR1 SGHTA, CDR2 FQGNSA. CDR3 length: 14 residues. The V gene lost 1 base and the J gene lost 6 bases, with 13 bases spanning the gap. As DNA, the CDR3 is TGTGCCAGCAGCTTAGGATTCTCGTCAGGCGAGCAGTACTTC. As protein: CASSLGFSSGEQYF.

In this sample, this clonotype turned up a few times. V usage is TRBV29-1 and J usage is TRBJ1-1; tentative D call: TRBD1 (6 bases). Germline values: CDR1 SQVTM, CDR2 ANQGSEA. The CDR3 totals 13 residues. With 4 bases removed from V and 6 bases from J, the gap between germline ends came to 15 bases. This CDR3 is CSVGGASGAEAFF. CDR3 sequence (DNA): TGCAGCGTTGGGGGGGCTTCGGGGGCTGAAGCTTTCTTT. The complete variable domain, with remaining parts taken from reference TRBV29-1 and TRBJ1-1, reads SAVISQKPSRDICQRGTSLTIQCQVDSQVTMMFWYRQQPGQSLTLIATANQGSEATYESGFVIDKFPISRPNLTFSTLTVSNMSPEDSSIYLCSVGGASGAEAFFGQGTRLTVV.

V is TRBV28 and J is TRBJ2-1; D remains ambiguous. CDR1 is MDHEN, CDR2 SYDVKM, per germline. CDR3 length: 14 residues. Trimming cost V 2 bases and J 9 bases, with 14 bases left between them. The DNA for the CDR3 is TGTGCCAGCAGTTTAATAGCTCGCTCTGGTGAGCAGTTCTTC. Residues: CASSLIARSGEQFF.

This clonotype was counted a few times. This rearrangement joins TRBV7-9 to TRBJ2-5, with D perhaps TRBD1 or TRBD2 (5 bases each). CDR1 is SEHNR and CDR2 is FQNEAQ in the germline V gene (reference sequence). This CDR3 comprises 12 residues. Trimming stripped 8 bases from V and 3 bases from J, with 10 bases between. CDR3 bases: TGTGCCAGCGGGACGGCCGAAGAGACCCAGTACTTC. Translating gives CASGTAEETQYF. The variable domain in full, with the rest retrieved from reference TRBV7-9 and TRBJ2-5, is DTGVSQNPRHKITKRGQNVTFRCDPISEHNRLYWYRQTLGQGPEFLTYFQNEAQLEKSRLLSDRFSAERPKGSFSTLEIQRTEQGDSAMYLCASGTAEETQYFGPGTRLLVL.